This note documents a single T cell receptor (beta chain) sequence. Its antigen target is currently unknown. No much larger clonotype is one base removed from it; base qualities were not supplied. Total RNA and DNA were co-extracted from about 19-30 mg of bulk tissue with the AllPrep DNA/RNA mini kit, without cell sorting. Between late 2015 and early 2016, five patients in China with histopathologically diagnosed primary liver carcinoma had their tumors surgically resected. Chronic HBV infection was present in the patients, and the patients were treatment-naive at sampling. Each tumor was sampled at five spatially separated regions: the tumor centre plus the superior, inferior, left-lateral and right-lateral poles. Histological examination found more than 90% viable tumor cells in every tumor sample. Pieces of fresh tumor and adjacent tissue were cut in half, with one half kept in RNAlater at -80 degrees C and the other half sent for histology.

These data originate in a study of tumor-infiltrating lymphocytes in primary liver carcinoma (dated by TCRdb to about 2017). At the level of the whole study: Hepatocellular carcinoma (four) or combined HCC and intrahepatic cholangiocarcinoma (one) was present in the five patients, who were three men and two women aged 30 to 69 years. Roughly 3.65 to 8 million productive TCRbeta reads were obtained per sample, and no significant difference in read depth was found between tissue types. Across five regions of each liver tumor, along with adjacent normal tissue and blood, the study brought together TCRbeta repertoire sequencing, expression microarrays and whole-exome sequencing. Technical replicate repertoires showed high reproducibility, with mean shared-clone rates about 0.86 and correlation coefficients above 0.98. A total of roughly 35 specimens from 5 patients underwent TCRbeta repertoire sequencing, comprising some 25 tumor regions, 5 adjacent noncancerous liver tissues and 5 peripheral blood samples. Tumors of the five patients were stage T1-T3 N0M0 with maximum diameters of roughly 4.2 to 11 cm. To link TCRbeta repertoire diversity to the local molecular phenotype, the 20 to 25 tumor region samples were profiled with Agilent mRNA microarrays.

CDR1 and CDR2, looked up from the germline V gene, are LGHNA and YNFKEQ. Compared with germline, V lacks 3 bases and J lacks 12 bases; bases without a gene match: 10. The cysteine opens and the phenylalanine closes a CDR3 of 16 amino acids. Kept here is only the CDR3 DNA, which spans 48 bases and is read in frame from base 1. TCRbeta-specific cDNA was reverse-transcribed from roughly 500 ng total RNA using a constant-region primer and ProtoScript II reverse transcriptase. TCRbeta libraries were built with three nested multiplex PCR rounds, a slightly modified ARM-PCR procedure. Multiplex TRBV1-TRBV30 forward primers and a Cbeta reverse primer were used in the first two PCR rounds, each of which was run for about 10 cycles. A final 25-cycle PCR with Deep VentR polymerase added sample barcodes and Illumina adapters. Before sequencing, amplicons of 200-500 bp were gel-purified using a QIAquick gel extraction kit. An Illumina HiSeq 2500 was used to sequence the TCRbeta amplicons, generating 250-bp paired-end reads. The study's own analysis went as follows. Trimmomatic v0.33 was used to quality-trim the reads, and FLASH v1.2.11 was used to merge paired reads so that full CDR3 sequences could be recovered. V, D and J germline segments were assigned to the rearranged TCRbeta sequences using MiGEC v1.2.1b. Clonotype statistics, along with Shannon-Wiener diversity indices, were calculated using VDJtools v1.0.0. To cut down on sampling bias, every analysis after diversity analysis relied on just the 250 most abundant clonotypes from each sample. TCRdb's own reprocessing of the public reads used fastp at Q25 and MiXCR and kept productive beta chains. Entries that share a CDR3 protein sequence are merged under the most common genes and DNA. It is TCRdb's table, rather than the study itself, that gives the V and J calls and clone size. The table for this sample lists 55,000 to 70,000 distinct CDR3 sequences; about three quarters of them were counted only once. Together, the top ten hold around 60% of the sample.

General findings and caveats noted by the study authors: Only 4 or 5 patients were included in the study, and the authors note that the findings should be validated in a larger study. Repertoire overlap was found to be higher between tumor regions (mean approximately 35%) than between tumor-adjacent (around 17%) or tumor-blood (14%) pairs, consistent with antigen-driven expansion. The top 250 clones made up a significantly larger repertoire fraction in tumors than in blood (p = 0.039). Only about 7.5-25% of top clones were present in all five regions of a tumor, suggesting spatial heterogeneity of tumor-infiltrating T cells. Only the TCR beta chain was sequenced, so true repertoire diversity is likely underestimated because unpaired alpha chains were not captured. Because the samples were bulk and unsorted, CD4+ and CD8+ T cell repertoires could not be compared.

Sequenced sample: liver tumor tissue from sampling region 2. The intended sense of this specimen's cell subset or site label: tumor region T2, inferior pole. The chain employs TRBV4-2 and TRBJ2-1; 14 middle bases align to TRBD2. The sequence was collected from a man aged 40-49 years with primary liver carcinoma and hepatitis B virus infection. The sequenced DNA: TGTGCCAGCAGCCAGCCGGGACTAGCGGGAGATAGGGGGCAGTTCTTC. Its protein product is CASSQPGLAGDRGQFF.